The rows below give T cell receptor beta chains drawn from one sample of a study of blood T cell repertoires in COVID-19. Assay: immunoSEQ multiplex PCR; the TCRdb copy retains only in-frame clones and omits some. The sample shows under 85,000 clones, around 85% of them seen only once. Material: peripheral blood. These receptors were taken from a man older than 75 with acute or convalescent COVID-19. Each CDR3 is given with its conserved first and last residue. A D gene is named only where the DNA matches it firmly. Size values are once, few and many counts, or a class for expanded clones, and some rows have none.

CDR3nt: TGTGCCAGCGGGGGCGGAAAAGGGGCGGATACGCAGTATTTT
CDR3aa: CASGGGKGADTQYF
j_gene: TRBJ2-3
d_gene: .
abundance: .
v_gene: TRBV7-3

CDR3nt: TGTGCCAGCAGTTACAGGGGAATGGAGACCCAGTACTTC
CDR3aa: CASSYRGMETQYF
j_gene: TRBJ2-5
d_gene: .
abundance: .
v_gene: TRBV6-5

CDR3nt: TGTGCCAGCAGTCAGGGGTTGAACACTGAAGCTTTCTTT
CDR3aa: CASSQGLNTEAFF
j_gene: TRBJ1-1
d_gene: .
abundance: .
v_gene: TRBV5-4

CDR3nt: TGTGCCAGCAGCCGACTACGGACGGGAACCTACGAGCAGTACTTC
CDR3aa: CASSRLRTGTYEQYF
j_gene: TRBJ2-7
d_gene: .
abundance: once
v_gene: TRBV3-1/TRBV3-2

CDR3nt: TGTGCCAGCAGTTACGACAGGGGCAACACTGAAGCTTTCTTT
CDR3aa: CASSYDRGNTEAFF
j_gene: TRBJ1-1
d_gene: TRBD1
abundance: .
v_gene: TRBV6-5

CDR3nt: TGTGCCAGTAGTACTAGCGGGGTTCAGGATACGCAGTATTTT
CDR3aa: CASSTSGVQDTQYF
j_gene: TRBJ2-3
d_gene: TRBD2
abundance: .
v_gene: TRBV19

CDR3nt: TGTGCCAGCAGCAATAGCGACTCTCGCTCCTACGAGCAGTACTTC
CDR3aa: CASSNSDSRSYEQYF
j_gene: TRBJ2-7
d_gene: .
abundance: few
v_gene: TRBV28

CDR3nt: TGTGCCAGCAGTTACAATAGGCAGGGGCCTATCGGGACCGGGGAGCTGTTTTTT
CDR3aa: CASSYNRQGPIGTGELFF
j_gene: TRBJ2-2
d_gene: .
abundance: .
v_gene: TRBV6-2/TRBV6-3

CDR3nt: TGTGCCAGCAGCTTAAGTACAGGACCCACAGATACGCAGTATTTT
CDR3aa: CASSLSTGPTDTQYF
j_gene: TRBJ2-3
d_gene: .
abundance: few
v_gene: TRBV7-9

CDR3nt: TGCGCCAGCAGCTTGTCGGAACAGCCTACCGAAAAACTGTTTTTT
CDR3aa: CASSLSEQPTEKLFF
j_gene: TRBJ1-4
d_gene: .
abundance: once
v_gene: TRBV5-1

CDR3nt: TGTGCCTGTGGGACAGTAAGTGGAAACACCATATATTTT
CDR3aa: CACGTVSGNTIYF
j_gene: TRBJ1-3
d_gene: TRBD1
abundance: .
v_gene: TRBV30

CDR3nt: TGTGCCAGCAGCTCGTGGGGCAGCGAAAAACTGTTTTTT
CDR3aa: CASSSWGSEKLFF
j_gene: TRBJ1-4
d_gene: .
abundance: .
v_gene: TRBV6-2/TRBV6-3

CDR3nt: TGTGCCAGCAGATCACGGGGGGGCAGAGAGACCCAGTACTTC
CDR3aa: CASRSRGGRETQYF
j_gene: TRBJ2-5
d_gene: TRBD2
abundance: .
v_gene: TRBV11-2

CDR3nt: TGTGCCAGCAGTCTCCGGACAGGGGGCTACGAGCAGTACTTC
CDR3aa: CASSLRTGGYEQYF
j_gene: TRBJ2-7
d_gene: TRBD1
abundance: many
v_gene: TRBV6-2/TRBV6-3

CDR3nt: TGTGCCAGCAGTACCGGGACAGGACGTGGCTACACCTTC
CDR3aa: CASSTGTGRGYTF
j_gene: TRBJ1-2
d_gene: TRBD1
abundance: .
v_gene: TRBV28

CDR3nt: TGTGCCAGCAGCCCTAGCGGGAGCCTTCGAACCTCCTACAATGAGCAGTTCTTC
CDR3aa: CASSPSGSLRTSYNEQFF
j_gene: TRBJ2-1
d_gene: TRBD2
abundance: .
v_gene: TRBV5-4

CDR3nt: TGTGCCAGCACCCCTAACCCGGGACAGCAAGAGACCCAGTACTTC
CDR3aa: CASTPNPGQQETQYF
j_gene: TRBJ2-5
d_gene: TRBD1
abundance: .
v_gene: TRBV5-4